This T cell receptor (beta chain) was identified during a study of siplizumab effects on memory and regulatory T cells. Regarding the study as a whole: Assignment of a naive or memory phenotype failed for roughly 80-97% of the proliferating CD4+ or CD8+ clones. Siplizumab gave mappable alloreactive CD4+ clones an average Treg-derived fraction of approximately 69%, against 25% to 30% in controls. No functional test confirmed suppression by proliferating siplizumab-culture Tregs.

This clone has just a few counts. The antigen is unknown. Each sample had about 10^5 TCR templates assayed. Using immunoSEQ multiplex PCR, the repertoire was profiled, and TCRdb retains in-frame clones only, with some absent. The top ten hold roughly 3.8% of the sample, which has roughly 69,000 clones, less than 90% seen once. This CDR3 is 11 amino acids long. With 10 bases clipped from V and 4 bases from J, the junction kept 0 bases outside the gene matches. Per germline, CDR1 ENHRY and CDR2 SYGVKD. The clonotype comes from a human donor in good health. The rearrangement links TRBV10-3 to TRBJ2-2; 7 positions agree with TRBD1. Sequenced material: memory CD4+ T cells sorted from blood. This chain's CDR3 is CATGGTGELFF. The DNA of the CDR3 is TGTGCCACAGGGGGCACCGGGGAGCTGTTTTTT.